This record looks at one TCR beta chain sequence and its context. Its target is not known. The CDR3 runs 15 residues. The V end was cut by 2 bases, the J end by 0 bases, with 8 bases between. The V gene's germline CDR1 is MNHEY and CDR2 SVGAGI. This specimen belongs to a study of beta chain features in type 1 diabetes. Study-wide points: Within the patient group, naive, central memory and Treg TCRB repertoires appeared more similar to each other than within healthy donors.

Sequencing targeted expressed TCRB transcripts, as all isolated RNA had been reverse transcribed. Using immunoSEQ multiplex PCR, the repertoire was profiled, and TCRdb retains in-frame clones only, with some absent. Of 810,000 or so clones listed, 17% are singletons. The chain employs TRBV6-5 and TRBJ2-1, with D unresolved. This clonotype was sampled from a woman between 18 and 29 years old in good health. Source material: naive CD4+ T cells from blood. CDR3 region: CASSYLQFSYNEQFF. As DNA, the CDR3 is TGTGCCAGCAGTTACCTGCAGTTCTCCTACAATGAGCAGTTCTTC.